Following are 18 T cell receptor beta chains from one sample sequenced in a study of cytomegalovirus exposure and HLA in healthy donors. The primer mix had 60 Vbeta and 13 Jbeta primers. Sequenced by immunoSEQ multiplex PCR; TCRdb stores in-frame clones only, minus some. The table shows about 73,000 clones, with over 70% occurring only once. Specimen: PBMCs. The receptor source for this set is a man between 65 and 85 years old in good health and CMV-seronegative.

This clone appeared once. The CDR3 region has the DNA TGTGCCAGCAGTTATTCCGGACAGGGGGGCGGCTACACCTTC. Amino acids: CASSYSGQGGGYTF. The rearrangement links TRBV6-5 to TRBJ1-2; 10 nucleotides line up with TRBD1. Germline-derived CDR1 and CDR2 are MNHEY and SVGAGI. This CDR3 is 14 amino acids long. With V trimmed by 3 bases and J by 8 bases, 6 bases remained unmatched.

This clone has only a few counts. The rearrangement uses TRBV28 and TRBJ1-6, with D possibly being TRBD1 (5 bases). The CDR3 runs 12 residues. Trimming cost V 6 bases and J 10 bases, with 10 bases left between them. Germline V gene sequence: CDR1 MDHEN, CDR2 SYDVKM. CDR3 sequence (DNA): TGTGCCAGCAGGATAGGGGCCTCACCCCTCCACTTT. Translation gives CASRIGASPLHF.

The rearrangement joins TRBV18 to TRBJ2-2; possibly TRBD2 for D (5 bases). Trimming cost V 0 bases and J 1 base, with 6 bases left between them. Germline assignment: CDR1 KGHSH and CDR2 LQKENI. This CDR3 is built from 15 residues. The CDR3 coding sequence is TGTGCCAGCTCACCACCAGGGAGGAACACCGGGGAGCTGTTTTTT. Protein product: CASSPPGRNTGELFF. Variable domain in full (rest from reference TRBV18 and TRBJ2-2): NAGVMQNPRHLVRRRGQEARLRCSPMKGHSHVYWYRQLPEEGLKFMVYLQKENIIDESGMPKERFSAEFPKEGPSILRIQQVVRGDSAAYFCASSPPGRNTGELFFGEGSRLTVL.

This chain links TRBV10-3 with TRBJ1-1; 10 positions match TRBD1. Germline CDR1 ENHRY, CDR2 SYGVKD. The CDR3 runs to 15 residues. V trimming: 6 bases; J trimming: 2 bases; junction bases outside the gene matches: 6. CDR3: CAIRDRGDSNTEAFF. The CDR3 DNA sequence: TGTGCCATCAGGGACAGGGGGGATTCAAACACTGAAGCTTTCTTT.

V usage is TRBV16 and J usage is TRBJ1-3, with D perhaps TRBD1 (5 bases). Per the germline V gene, CDR1 is KGHSY and CDR2 is FQNENV. Trimming took off 0 bases at V and 7 bases at J, with 10 bases between the two ends. The CDR3 spans 14 residues. As DNA, the CDR3 is TGTGCCAGCAGCCAATCCAGGGCTCGGAACACCATATATTTT. It yields the protein CASSQSRARNTIYF.

The chain carries TRBV29-1 and TRBJ1-1; D call uncertain. Per germline, CDR1 SQVTM and CDR2 ANQGSEA. V was trimmed by 1 base and J by 4 bases, leaving 7 bases between them. CDR3 size: 12 residues. The CDR3 region is CSVEGAITEAFF. The CDR3 DNA reads TGCAGCGTTGAAGGGGCAATCACTGAAGCTTTCTTT.

The V gene is TRBV29-1, the J gene TRBJ1-1, with TRBD1 matching over 8 bases. In germline, CDR1 is SQVTM, CDR2 ANQGSEA. V was pared by 6 bases and J by 4 bases, with 4 bases of the junction left unmatched. The CDR3 has 12 amino acids. DNA for the CDR3: TGCAGCGTACAGGGGGGGGTCACTGAAGCTTTCTTT. Residues: CSVQGGVTEAFF. Based on the CDR3 plus reference TRBV29-1 and TRBJ1-1, the full variable domain is SAVISQKPSRDICQRGTSLTIQCQVDSQVTMMFWYRQQPGQSLTLIATANQGSEATYESGFVIDKFPISRPNLTFSTLTVSNMSPEDSSIYLCSVQGGVTEAFFGQGTRLTVV.

The CDR3 sequence: CASSLETSGVYNEQFF. The CDR3 DNA reads as TGCGCCAGCAGCTTAGAGACTAGCGGGGTATACAATGAGCAGTTCTTC. The chain joins TRBV5-1 to TRBJ2-1; 11 bases map to TRBD2. The germline CDR1 and CDR2 sequences are SGHRS and YFSETQ. The CDR3 is 16 amino acids. V shed 2 bases and J 4 bases; nucleotides not matched to a gene: 5.

The chain links TRBV30 to TRBJ1-2, with D hard to call. This CDR3 spans 14 amino acids. Trimming removed 0 bases at V and 2 bases at J, with 10 bases between. The germline V gene encodes CDR1 GTSNPN and CDR2 SVGIG (reference sequence). CDR3 in amino acids: CAWSVQLRNYGYTF. In nucleotides, the CDR3 is TGTGCCTGGAGTGTACAGTTGAGAAACTATGGCTACACCTTC.

This sequence joins TRBV28 and TRBJ1-2; D gene unclear. The ends were cut back, 3 bases at V and 0 bases at J, with 11 bases in the middle. Per germline, CDR1 MDHEN and CDR2 SYDVKM. The CDR3 runs to 15 residues. This CDR3 reads CASSFETGTNYGYTF. The CDR3 nucleotides read TGTGCCAGCAGTTTCGAAACGGGGACTAACTATGGCTACACCTTC.

The chain has TRBV5-1 and TRBJ2-1; 12 nucleotides match TRBD2. V gave up 4 bases and J gave up 8 bases; unmatched junction bases: 10. The CDR3 is 16 amino acids. The germline CDR1 and CDR2 sequences are SGHRS and YFSETQ. The CDR3 sequence: CASSPGTSGPRDEQFF. The CDR3, as DNA: TGCGCCAGCAGCCCCGGGACTAGCGGGCCCCGGGATGAGCAGTTCTTC.

The chain joins TRBV11-2 to TRBJ1-2; tentative D call: TRBD1 (6 bases). The germline CDR1 and CDR2 sequences are SGHAT and FQNNGV. The CDR3 consists of 14 residues. Trimming left V 1 base short and J 8 bases short, with 14 bases between. CDR3 loop: CASSLAGGARGYTF. CDR3 coding DNA: TGTGCCAGCAGCTTAGCGGGGGGCGCAAGGGGCTACACCTTC.

This clone was observed a handful of times. This chain joins TRBV5-6 and TRBJ1-1; D gene ambiguous. Trimming stripped 6 bases from V and 2 bases from J, with 17 bases between. Germline V CDR1 and CDR2: SGHDT, YYEEEE. The CDR3 is made up of 15 amino acids. This CDR3 is CASTYLGSVNTEAFF. The CDR3 coding sequence is TGTGCCAGCACCTACCTCGGGTCAGTCAACACTGAAGCTTTCTTT.

CDR3 bases: TGTGCCTGGAGAGCGAGGGGGACCTTTAATTCACCCCTCCACTTT. This codes for CAWRARGTFNSPLHF. This sequence joins TRBV30 and TRBJ1-6; D is perhaps TRBD1 (6 bases). The CDR3 runs to 15 residues. V gave up 3 bases and J gave up 6 bases, with 15 bases separating them. Germline values: CDR1 GTSNPN, CDR2 SVGIG (reference sequence).

Here the CDR3 DNA reads TGTGCCAGCAGCTCAACTGGTGGGCAACAGCAGTTCTTC. It yields the protein CASSSTGGQQQFF. The chain carries TRBV5-4 and TRBJ2-1; D gene unclear. Germline CDR1 SGHNT, CDR2 YYREEE (reference sequence). The V end lost 3 bases, the J end lost 11 bases, and 15 bases lay between the germline ends. The CDR3 spans 13 residues.

This chain uses TRBV6-6 with TRBJ2-7, with TRBD1 identical over 12 bases. Trimming removed 6 bases from V and 4 bases from J; junction bases left unmatched: 7. The CDR3 covers 15 residues. Germline lookup yields CDR1 MNHNY and CDR2 SVGAGI (reference sequence). The CDR3 protein is CASSLMGQGAYEQYF. In DNA, the CDR3 is TGTGCCAGCAGCCTAATGGGACAGGGGGCGTACGAGCAGTACTTC.

The CDR3 DNA reads TGCGCCAGCAGCCAAGATAATGCCCGGTTTACTGGAAACACCATATATTTT. Its protein product is CASSQDNARFTGNTIYF. The rearrangement uses TRBV4-3 and TRBJ1-3; unclear D gene. The CDR3 spans 17 residues. V lost 0 bases and J lost 2, with 14 bases in between. CDR1 and CDR2 from the germline V gene are LGHNA and YSLEER.

J is TRBJ2-3 and V is TRBV30; D uncertain. The CDR3 covers 12 residues. Germline CDR1 is GTSNPN and CDR2 is SVGIG (reference sequence). V lost 1 base, J lost 2 bases, and 4 bases lay in between. CDR3 region: CAWSAPTDTQYF. CDR3 nucleotide sequence: TGTGCCTGGAGTGCTCCCACAGATACGCAGTATTTT.